This TCR beta chain was observed in a study of T cell changes during pregnancy in multiple sclerosis. V was pared by 5 bases and J by 2 bases, with 11 bases between. The CDR3 totals 13 residues. Germline loops: CDR1 SGHNT, CDR2 YYREEE (reference sequence). Here immunoSEQ multiplex PCR was the method, and the copy in TCRdb shows in-frame clones only, minus some. The profile shows about 57,000 clones, 85% to 95% of them singletons. This clonotype was sampled from a female donor with multiple sclerosis, enrolled in a pregnancy study. J is TRBJ2-7 and V is TRBV5-4; D may be TRBD1 (5 bases). The sequencing used CD4+ T cells from peripheral blood mononuclear cells, collected in the third trimester of pregnancy. The CDR3 spells CASSYDRTYEQYF. The CDR3 DNA sequence: TGTGCCAGCAGTTACGACAGAACCTACGAGCAGTACTTC.